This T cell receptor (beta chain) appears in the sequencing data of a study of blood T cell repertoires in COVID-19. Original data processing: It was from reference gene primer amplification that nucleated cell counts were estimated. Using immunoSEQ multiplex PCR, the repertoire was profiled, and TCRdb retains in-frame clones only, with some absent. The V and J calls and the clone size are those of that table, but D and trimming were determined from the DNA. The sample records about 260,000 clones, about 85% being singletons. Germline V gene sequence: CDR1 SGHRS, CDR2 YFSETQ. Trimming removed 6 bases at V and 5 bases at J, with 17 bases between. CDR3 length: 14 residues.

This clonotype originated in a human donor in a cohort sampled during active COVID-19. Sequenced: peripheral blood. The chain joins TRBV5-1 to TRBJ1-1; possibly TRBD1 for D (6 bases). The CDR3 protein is CASTPSGGATEAFF. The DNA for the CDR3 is TGCGCCAGCACCCCTTCGGGGGGGGCAACTGAAGCTTTCTTT.